This TCR beta chain was sequenced during a study of CD8 T cells in ankylosing spondylitis. Points from the study as a whole: Ankylosing spondylitis blood appeared to be characterized by a TCR beta motif of eight highly homologous variants. Researchers report that disease-linked clones proved CD8+ and relatively rare in peripheral blood.

In TCRdb, the 5' RACE reads were re-called with MiXCR into one record per CDR3 protein. The sample includes 650,000 to 800,000 distinct CDR3 sequences, roughly 19% seen only once; the top ten take over 15%. On this clonotype itself: Its antigen remains unidentified.

The sequence derives from a male donor with ankylosing spondylitis. The specimen was blood, either unsorted or a sorted T cell fraction (not recorded which).

The CDR3 sequence is CASKGWAGVPSDEQFF. CDR3 coding DNA: TGTGCCAGCAAGGGGTGGGCGGGGGTCCCCTCGGATGAGCAGTTCTTC. The rearrangement uses TRBV12-3 or TRBV12-4 and TRBJ2-1; 7 positions match TRBD2. CDR3 length: 16 amino acids. With V trimmed by 7 bases and J by 8 bases, 17 bases remained unmatched.